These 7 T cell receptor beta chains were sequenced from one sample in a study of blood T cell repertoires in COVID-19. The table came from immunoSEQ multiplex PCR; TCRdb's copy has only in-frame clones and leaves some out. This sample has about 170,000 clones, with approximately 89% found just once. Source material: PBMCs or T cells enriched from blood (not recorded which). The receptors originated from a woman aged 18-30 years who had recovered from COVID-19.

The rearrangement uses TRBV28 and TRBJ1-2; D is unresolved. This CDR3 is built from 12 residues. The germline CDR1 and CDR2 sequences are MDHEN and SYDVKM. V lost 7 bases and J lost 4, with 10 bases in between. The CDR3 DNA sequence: TGTGCCAGCACTACCGCGCCCTATGGCTACACCTTC. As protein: CASTTAPYGYTF.

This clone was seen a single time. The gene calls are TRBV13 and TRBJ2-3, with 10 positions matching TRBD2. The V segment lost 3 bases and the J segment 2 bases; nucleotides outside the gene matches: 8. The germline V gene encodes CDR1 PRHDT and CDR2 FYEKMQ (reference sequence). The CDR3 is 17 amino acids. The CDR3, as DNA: TGTGCCAGCAGCTTTGCCCCACTAGCGGGAAACACAGATACGCAGTATTTT. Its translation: CASSFAPLAGNTDTQYF.

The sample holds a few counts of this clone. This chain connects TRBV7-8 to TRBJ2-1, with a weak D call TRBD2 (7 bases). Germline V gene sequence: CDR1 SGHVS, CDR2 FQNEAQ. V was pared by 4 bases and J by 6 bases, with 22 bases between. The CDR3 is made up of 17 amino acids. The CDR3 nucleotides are TGTGCCAGCAGCTACAGGAGGGGGGGAGTAGGGACCAATGAGCAGTTCTTC. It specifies CASSYRRGGVGTNEQFF.

The CDR3 is CASSLREGGYEQYF. CDR3 coding DNA: TGTGCCAGCAGCTTGCGGGAGGGAGGCTACGAGCAGTACTTC. The chain couples TRBV5-4 to TRBJ2-7; TRBD2 aligns across 8 bases. J gave up 3 bases and V 1 base, and 3 bases lay outside the gene matches. The CDR3 is 14 amino acids. Germline CDR1 SGHNT, CDR2 YYREEE (reference sequence).

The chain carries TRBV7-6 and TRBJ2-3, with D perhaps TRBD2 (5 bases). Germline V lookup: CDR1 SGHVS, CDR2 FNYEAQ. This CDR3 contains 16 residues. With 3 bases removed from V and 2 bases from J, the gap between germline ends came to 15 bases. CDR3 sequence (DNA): TGTGCCAGCAGCTTCCTATACGGAGGAAACACAGATACGCAGTATTTT. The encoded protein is CASSFLYGGNTDTQYF.

This chain's CDR3 is CASSQEGTGVSEQYF. The CDR3 coding sequence is TGTGCCAGCAGCCAAGAAGGGACAGGGGTGAGTGAGCAGTACTTC. The genes are TRBV3-1 (or the pseudogene TRBV3-2) and TRBJ2-7, with 10 bases matching TRBD1. The CDR3 runs to 15 residues. The ends lost 0 bases at V and 7 bases at J; junction bases unmatched: 6. Per germline, CDR1 LGHDT and CDR2 YNNKEL (reference sequence).

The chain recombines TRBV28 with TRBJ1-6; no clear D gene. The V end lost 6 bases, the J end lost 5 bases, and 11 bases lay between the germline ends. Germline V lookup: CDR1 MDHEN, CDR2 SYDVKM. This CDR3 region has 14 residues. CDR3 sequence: CASRYPGDNSPLHF. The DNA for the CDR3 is TGTGCCAGCAGATATCCAGGTGATAATTCACCCCTCCACTTT.